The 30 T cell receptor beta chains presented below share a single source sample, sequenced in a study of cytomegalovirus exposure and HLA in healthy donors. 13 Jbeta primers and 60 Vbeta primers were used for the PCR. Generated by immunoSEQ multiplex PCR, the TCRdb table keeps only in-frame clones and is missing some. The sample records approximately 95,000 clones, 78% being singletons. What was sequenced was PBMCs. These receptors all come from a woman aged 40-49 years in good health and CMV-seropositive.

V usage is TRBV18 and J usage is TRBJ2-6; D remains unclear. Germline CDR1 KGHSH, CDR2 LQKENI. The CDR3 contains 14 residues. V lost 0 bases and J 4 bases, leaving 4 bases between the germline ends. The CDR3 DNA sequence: TGTGCCAGCTCACCACCCGCGGGGGCCAACGTCCTGACTTTC. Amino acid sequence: CASSPPAGANVLTF.

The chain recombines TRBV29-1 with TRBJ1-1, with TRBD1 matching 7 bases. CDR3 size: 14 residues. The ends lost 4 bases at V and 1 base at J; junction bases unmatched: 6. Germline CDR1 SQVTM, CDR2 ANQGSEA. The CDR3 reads CSVGQGEGNTEAFF. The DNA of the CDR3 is TGCAGCGTTGGACAGGGCGAGGGGAACACTGAAGCTTTCTTT.

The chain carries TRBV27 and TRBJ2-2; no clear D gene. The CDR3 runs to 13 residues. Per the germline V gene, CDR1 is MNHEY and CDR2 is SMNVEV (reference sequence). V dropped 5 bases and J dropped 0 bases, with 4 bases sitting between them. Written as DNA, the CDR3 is TGTGCCAGCAGTGTCGCGAACACCGGGGAGCTGTTTTTT. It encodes CASSVANTGELFF.

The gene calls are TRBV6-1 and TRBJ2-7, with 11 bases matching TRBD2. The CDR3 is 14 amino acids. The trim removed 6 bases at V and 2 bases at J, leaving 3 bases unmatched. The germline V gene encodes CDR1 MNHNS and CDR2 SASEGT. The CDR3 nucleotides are TGTGCCAGCAGCCTGGGACTAGCGGCCTACGAGCAGTACTTC. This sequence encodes CASSLGLAAYEQYF.

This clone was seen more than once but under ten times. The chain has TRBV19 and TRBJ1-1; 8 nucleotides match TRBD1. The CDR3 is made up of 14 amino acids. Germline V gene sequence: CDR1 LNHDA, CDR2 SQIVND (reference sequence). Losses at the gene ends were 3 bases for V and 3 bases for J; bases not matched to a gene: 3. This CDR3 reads CASSILDRDTEAFF. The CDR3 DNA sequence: TGTGCCAGTAGTATTCTGGACAGGGACACTGAAGCTTTCTTT. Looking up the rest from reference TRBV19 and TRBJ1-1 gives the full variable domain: DGGITQSPKYLFRKEGQNVTLSCEQNLNHDAMYWYRQDPGQGLRLIYYSQIVNDFQKGDIAEGYSVSREKKESFPLTVTSAQKNPTAFYLCASSILDRDTEAFFGQGTRLTVV.

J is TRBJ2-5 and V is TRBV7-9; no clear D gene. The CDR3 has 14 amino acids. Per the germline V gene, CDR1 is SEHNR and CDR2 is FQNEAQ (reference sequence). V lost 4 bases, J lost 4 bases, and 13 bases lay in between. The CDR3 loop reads CASSYRSIRETQYF. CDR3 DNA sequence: TGTGCCAGCAGCTACCGGTCCATTAGAGAGACCCAGTACTTC.

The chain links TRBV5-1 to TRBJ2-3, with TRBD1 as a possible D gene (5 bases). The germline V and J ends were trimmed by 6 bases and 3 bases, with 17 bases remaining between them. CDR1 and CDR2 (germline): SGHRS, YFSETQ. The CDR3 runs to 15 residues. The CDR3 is CASTPQGQETDTQYF. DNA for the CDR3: TGCGCCAGCACCCCCCAGGGCCAAGAAACAGATACGCAGTATTTT.

The CDR3 sequence: CASSFSGRGTDTQYF. CDR3 DNA: TGTGCCAGCAGTTTTTCGGGACGGGGGACAGATACGCAGTATTTT. This chain links TRBV27 with TRBJ2-3; D might be TRBD2 (6 bases). The CDR3 is 15 residues long. The germline CDR1 and CDR2 sequences are MNHEY and SMNVEV (reference sequence). Trimming took 3 bases from V and 3 from J, leaving 13 bases between them.

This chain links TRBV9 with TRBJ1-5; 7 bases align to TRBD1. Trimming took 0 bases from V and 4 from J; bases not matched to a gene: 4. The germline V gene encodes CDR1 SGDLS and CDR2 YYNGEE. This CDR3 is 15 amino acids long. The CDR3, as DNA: TGTGCCAGCAGCGTAGCCGGGACAGCGAATCAGCCCCAGCATTTT. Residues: CASSVAGTANQPQHF.

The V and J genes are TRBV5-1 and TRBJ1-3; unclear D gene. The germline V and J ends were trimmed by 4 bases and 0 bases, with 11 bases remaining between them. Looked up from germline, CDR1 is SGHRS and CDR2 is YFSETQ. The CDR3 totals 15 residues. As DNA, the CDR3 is TGCGCCAGCAGCGCCTCCGGGATCTCTGGAAACACCATATATTTT. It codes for CASSASGISGNTIYF.

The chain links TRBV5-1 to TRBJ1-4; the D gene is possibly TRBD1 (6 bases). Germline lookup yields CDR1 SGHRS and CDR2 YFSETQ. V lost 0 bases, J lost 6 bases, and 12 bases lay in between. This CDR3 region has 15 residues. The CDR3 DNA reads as TGCGCCAGCAGCTTGGATTGGGGGCAGGATGAAAAACTGTTTTTT. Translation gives CASSLDWGQDEKLFF. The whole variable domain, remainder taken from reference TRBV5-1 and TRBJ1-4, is KAGVTQTPRYLIKTRGQQVTLSCSPISGHRSVSWYQQTPGQGLQFLFEYFSETQRNKGNFPGRFSGRQFSNSRSEMNVSTLELGDSALYLCASSLDWGQDEKLFFGSGTQLSVL.

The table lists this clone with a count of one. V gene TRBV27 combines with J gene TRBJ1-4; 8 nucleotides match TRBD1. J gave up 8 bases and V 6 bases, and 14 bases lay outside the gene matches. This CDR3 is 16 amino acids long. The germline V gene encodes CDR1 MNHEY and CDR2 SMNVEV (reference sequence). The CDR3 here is CASRKGTGTGIEKLFF. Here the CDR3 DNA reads TGTGCCAGCAGAAAGGGGACAGGAACGGGTATCGAAAAACTGTTTTTT.

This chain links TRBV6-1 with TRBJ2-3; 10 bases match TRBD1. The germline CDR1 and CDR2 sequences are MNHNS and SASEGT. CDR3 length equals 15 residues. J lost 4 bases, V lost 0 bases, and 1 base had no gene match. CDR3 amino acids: CASSEATGGADTQYF. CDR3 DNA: TGTGCCAGCAGTGAAGCGACAGGGGGCGCAGATACGCAGTATTTT.

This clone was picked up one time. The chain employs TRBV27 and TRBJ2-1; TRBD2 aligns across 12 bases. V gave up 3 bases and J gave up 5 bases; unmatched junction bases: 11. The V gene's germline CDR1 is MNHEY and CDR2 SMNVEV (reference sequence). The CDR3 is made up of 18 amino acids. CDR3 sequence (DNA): TGTGCCAGCAGTTTCCGACTAGCGGGAGCCCAGCCCCACAATGAGCAGTTCTTC. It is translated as CASSFRLAGAQPHNEQFF.

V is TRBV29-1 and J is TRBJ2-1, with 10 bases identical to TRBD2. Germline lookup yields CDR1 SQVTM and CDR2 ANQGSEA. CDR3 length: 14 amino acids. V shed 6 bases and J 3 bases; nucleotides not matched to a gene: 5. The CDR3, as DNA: TGCAGCGTCGGAGGACTAGCGGACTACAATGAGCAGTTCTTC. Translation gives CSVGGLADYNEQFF.

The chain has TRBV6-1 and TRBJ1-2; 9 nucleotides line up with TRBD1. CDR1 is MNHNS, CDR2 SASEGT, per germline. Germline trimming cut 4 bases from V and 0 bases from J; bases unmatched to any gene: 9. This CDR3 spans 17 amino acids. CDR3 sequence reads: CASSARDRVPANYGYTF. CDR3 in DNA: TGTGCCAGCAGTGCCCGGGACAGGGTCCCAGCTAACTATGGCTACACCTTC.

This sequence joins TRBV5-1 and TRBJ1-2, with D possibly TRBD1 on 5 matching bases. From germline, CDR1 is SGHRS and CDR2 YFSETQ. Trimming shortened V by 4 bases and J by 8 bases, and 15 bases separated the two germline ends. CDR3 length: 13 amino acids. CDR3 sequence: CASSAQQDSGYTF. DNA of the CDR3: TGCGCCAGCAGCGCGCAACAGGATTCAGGCTACACCTTC.

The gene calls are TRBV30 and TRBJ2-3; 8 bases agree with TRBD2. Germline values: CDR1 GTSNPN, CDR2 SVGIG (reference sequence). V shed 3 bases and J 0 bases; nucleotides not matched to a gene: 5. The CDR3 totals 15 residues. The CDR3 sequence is CAWSDGGGSTDTQYF. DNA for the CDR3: TGTGCCTGGAGCGACGGGGGGGGAAGCACAGATACGCAGTATTTT.

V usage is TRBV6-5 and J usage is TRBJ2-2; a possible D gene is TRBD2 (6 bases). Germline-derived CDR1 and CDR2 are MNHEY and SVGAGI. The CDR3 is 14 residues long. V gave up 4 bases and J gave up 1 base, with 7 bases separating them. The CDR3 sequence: CASSSSENTGELFF. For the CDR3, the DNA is TGTGCCAGCAGTTCTAGCGAGAACACCGGGGAGCTGTTTTTT.

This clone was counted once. The CDR3 DNA reads as TGTGCCACTACTAGCGCTATGGGAGGCTACGAGCAGTACTTC. Translation gives CATTSAMGGYEQYF. V and J are TRBV10-3 and TRBJ2-7, with 7 bases matching TRBD2. This CDR3 is 14 amino acids long. CDR1 and CDR2 (germline): ENHRY, SYGVKD. J was trimmed by 3 bases and V by 10 bases; bases with no gene match: 12.

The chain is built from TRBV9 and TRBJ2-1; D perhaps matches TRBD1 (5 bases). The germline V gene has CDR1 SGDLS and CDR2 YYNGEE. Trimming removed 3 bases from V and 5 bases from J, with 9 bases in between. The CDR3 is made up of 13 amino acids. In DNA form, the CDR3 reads TGTGCCAGCAGCGGCAGGGCTAACAATGAGCAGTTCTTC. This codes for CASSGRANNEQFF.

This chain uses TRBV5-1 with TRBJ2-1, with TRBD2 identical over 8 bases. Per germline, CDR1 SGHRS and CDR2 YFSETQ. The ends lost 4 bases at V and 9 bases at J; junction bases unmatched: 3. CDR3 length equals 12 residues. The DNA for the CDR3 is TGCGCCAGCAGCCTGAGCGGGAGTGAGCAGTTCTTC. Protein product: CASSLSGSEQFF.

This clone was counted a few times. The DNA for the CDR3 is TGTGCCAGCAGTGCCGAGTATACCACCGGGGAGCTGTTTTTT. Protein sequence: CASSAEYTTGELFF. The chain has TRBV6-1 and TRBJ2-2; D is unresolved. This CDR3 has 14 residues. The V end lost 4 bases, the J end lost 4 bases, and 10 bases lay between the germline ends. From germline, CDR1 is MNHNS and CDR2 SASEGT.

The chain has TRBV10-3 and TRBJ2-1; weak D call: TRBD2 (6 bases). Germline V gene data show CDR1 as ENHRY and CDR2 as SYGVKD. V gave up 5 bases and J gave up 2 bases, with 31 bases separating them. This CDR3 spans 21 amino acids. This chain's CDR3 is CAISPREPGLGKGFTYNEQFF. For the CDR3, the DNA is TGTGCCATCAGTCCTCGAGAACCGGGACTCGGTAAGGGATTCACCTACAATGAGCAGTTCTTC.

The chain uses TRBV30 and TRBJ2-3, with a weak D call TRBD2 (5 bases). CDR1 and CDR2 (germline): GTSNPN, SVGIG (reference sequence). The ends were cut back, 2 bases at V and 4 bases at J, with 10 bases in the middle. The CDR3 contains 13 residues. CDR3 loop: CAWSKGRADTQYF. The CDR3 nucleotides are TGTGCCTGGAGTAAAGGGCGGGCAGATACGCAGTATTTT.

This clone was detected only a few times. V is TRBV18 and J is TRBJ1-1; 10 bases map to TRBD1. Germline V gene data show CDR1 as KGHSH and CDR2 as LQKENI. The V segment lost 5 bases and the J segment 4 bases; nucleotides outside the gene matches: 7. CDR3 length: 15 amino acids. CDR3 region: CASSEGQGKGTEAFF. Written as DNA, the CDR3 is TGTGCCAGCTCAGAGGGACAGGGGAAGGGCACTGAAGCTTTCTTT.

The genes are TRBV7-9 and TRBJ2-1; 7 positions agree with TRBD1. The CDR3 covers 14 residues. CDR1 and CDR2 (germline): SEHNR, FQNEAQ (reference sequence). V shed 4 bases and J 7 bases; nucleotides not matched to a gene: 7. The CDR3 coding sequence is TGTGCCAGCAGCTCCCGGACAGGTAGAAATGAGCAGTTCTTC. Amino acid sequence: CASSSRTGRNEQFF.

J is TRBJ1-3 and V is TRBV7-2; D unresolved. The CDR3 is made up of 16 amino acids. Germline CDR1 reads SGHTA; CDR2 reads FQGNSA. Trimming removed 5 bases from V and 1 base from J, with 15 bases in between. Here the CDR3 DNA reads TGTGCCAGCAGCGCCGGGTATTGGAGTTCTGGAAACACCATATATTTT. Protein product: CASSAGYWSSGNTIYF.

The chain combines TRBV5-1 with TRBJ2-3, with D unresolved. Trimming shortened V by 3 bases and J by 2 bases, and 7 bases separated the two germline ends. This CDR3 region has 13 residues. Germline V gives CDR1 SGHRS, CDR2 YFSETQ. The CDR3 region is CASSSTHTDTQYF. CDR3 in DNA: TGCGCCAGCAGCTCCACACACACAGATACGCAGTATTTT.

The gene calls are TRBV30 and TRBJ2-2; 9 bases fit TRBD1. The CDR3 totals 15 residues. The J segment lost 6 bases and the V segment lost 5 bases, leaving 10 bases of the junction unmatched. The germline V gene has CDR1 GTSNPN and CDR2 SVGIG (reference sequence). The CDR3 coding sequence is TGTGCCTGGGACACCGGGACAGGGTGGGCCGGGGAGCTGTTTTTT. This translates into CAWDTGTGWAGELFF.